This TCR beta chain was identified during a study of a mutant IDH1 vaccine in newly diagnosed glioma. Study background: First vaccine doses came 4-6 weeks after radiotherapy alone, or with temozolomide cycles. Earlier therapy was either radiotherapy, temozolomide, or both, and most got both. V12 corresponded to week 35 and V13 to week 47. Study results and caveats: The vaccine induced immune responses, and these occurred in roughly 95% of patients.

Libraries were prepared by immunoSEQ multiplex PCR; TCRdb keeps only in-frame clonotypes and omits some of them. The repertoire holds around 53,000 clones, with roughly 80% as singletons. Time point given: week 35, safety follow-up. Alongside topical imiquimod, each dose of vaccine comprised 300 ug of mutant IDH1 20-mer peptide. Germline CDR1 SSHAT, CDR2 FNYEAQ (reference sequence). V gave up 1 base and J gave up 1 base, with 10 bases separating them. CDR3 length: 15 amino acids. As for this clone: Its antigen is currently unknown.

This TCR was sampled from a man between 35 and 55 years old with glioma. The material sequenced was PBMCs, taken from a glioma patient whose treatment included an IDH1 peptide vaccine. The chain has TRBV7-7 and TRBJ2-5; maybe TRBD1 (5 bases). CDR3 residues: CASSLEVQAQETQYF. The CDR3 region has the DNA TGTGCCAGCAGCTTAGAGGTACAGGCCCAAGAGACCCAGTACTTC.